This T cell receptor beta chain was sequenced for a study of blood T cell repertoires in COVID-19 (dated by TCRdb to about 2020). Concerning the study at large: Samples covering the acute and convalescent phases of COVID-19 were provided by collaborators in the United States, Italy and Spain. The prospective study material was composed of cDNA or gDNA derived from T cells, B-cell-depleted T cells, or PBMCs. The dataset comprised deeply sampled blood TCRbeta repertoires from subjects exposed to, actively infected with, or recovered from COVID-19. A freely available public database, intended as a resource for researchers studying the immune response to SARS-CoV-2, is where the repertoires were released. The samples were drawn from two sources: the first 160 participants of the ongoing ImmuneRACE study, and 1,254 subjects contributed by 6 global collaborators. A de-identified subject ID, COVID-19 status, age in years and sex were almost always included in the sample metadata. Where available, HLA class I and class II types were obtained from metadata supplied by the sample provider rather than from assay-based typing.

In the prospective study, participants were roughly 18 to 90 years old, resided in about two dozen geographic areas of the United States, and were enrolled through a virtual design. To assign participants to cohorts, the prospective study relied on clinical history that participants themselves reported in a screening survey and a study questionnaire. Exposed participants were defined as having been in contact with someone with a PCR-confirmed or clinician-diagnosed COVID-19 case within 2 weeks of study entry. Mobile phlebotomists in the prospective study collected whole blood, serum and a nasopharyngeal or oropharyngeal swab from every participant. Over a roughly 2-month period, participants in the prospective study had the option of providing additional blood draws and questionnaires. Before DNA extraction, blood samples from the prospective study were shipped at room temperature or frozen. The research as a whole found: How much clinical and demographic metadata was included differed by source and by participant, and the metadata was provided uncurated.

Here V drops 2 bases and J drops 7 bases, and the junction holds 10 bases not matched to any gene. Reading from cysteine to phenylalanine, the CDR3 counts 14 amino acids. Only CDR3 DNA remains: 42 bases, in frame from the first base. In the germline V gene (reference sequence), CDR1 corresponds to GTSNPN and CDR2 to SVGIG. The immunoSEQ Assay, a bias-controlled multiplex PCR, was used to amplify TCRbeta CDR3 regions from genomic DNA. The original methods were these. Nucleated cell counts per sample were estimated from amplification of reference gene primers within the assay. To quantify the absolute abundance of each unique TCRbeta CDR3 rearrangement, sequence reads were collapsed and filtered. Productive Simpson clonality was computed per sample as the square root of Simpson's diversity index over productive rearrangements. The table comes from immuneACCESS by way of TCRdb, which keeps in-frame sequences with V and J called. Part of the clones is missing from these tables; in studies checked, under half for an unresolved V gene and the rest for unknown reasons. V and J calls and clone size follow that table, whereas D and trimming were derived from the DNA. A total of around 150,000 clones appear in this sample, approximately 80% of them only once. Of the sample, around 5% is held by the ten largest clones.

This clone was counted a few times. The clone's antigen remains unknown. Base-call qualities are not available, and no considerably larger clone is one nucleotide away. Sequenced sample: PBMCs or T cells enriched from blood (not recorded which). The rearrangement combines TRBV30 with TRBJ1-2, with 7 central nucleotides matching TRBD1. The sequence was collected from a man aged 65 to 85 who had been exposed to COVID-19. CDR3 loop: CAWSWNRQGTGYTF. Here is the DNA: TGTGCCTGGAGTTGGAATAGACAGGGCACTGGCTACACCTTC.